This paragraph covers one T cell receptor (beta chain) sequence. Its antigen remains unknown. These data belong to a study of T cells after yellow fever vaccination. Findings and limits, study-wide: Overlap between CD4 and CD8 compartments was detected for a small share of clonotypes.

Using its own MiXCR run on the 5' RACE reads, TCRdb lists one record per CDR3 protein. The sample yields 300,000 to 350,000 distinct CDR3 sequences, 3.5% to 4.5% seen once. This CDR3 has 17 amino acids. The clonotype originates from a man between 18 and 35 years old who received the YFV17D yellow fever vaccine. This sequence joins TRBV12-2 and TRBJ1-2; the DNA was not used to check the table's D call, TRBD1. TRBV12-2 is recorded as a pseudogene. This material consisted of PBMCs, taken 15 days after the yellow fever booster vaccination. The DNA for the CDR3 is TGTGCAAGTCGCGCTACGGACAGGCCACATGTGCTTTATGGCTACACCTTC. As protein: CASRATDRPHVLYGYTF.